This TCR beta chain appears in the sequencing data of a study of blood T cell repertoires in COVID-19. Study-wide context: Material from acute and convalescent COVID-19 was sourced from the United States, Italy and Spain.

Per the authors' pipeline: Estimated nucleated cell counts came from reference gene primer amplification. Data came from immunoSEQ multiplex PCR; TCRdb stores just in-frame clones and leaves some out. V, J and clone size are those of that table, while D and trimming were read from the DNA. The table has 130,000 to 150,000 clones, over 80% seen once. The CDR3 has 16 amino acids. V shed 3 bases and J 4 bases; nucleotides not matched to a gene: 7. Germline assignment: CDR1 KGHDR and CDR2 SFDVKD. The origin of this receptor is a man at least 80 years old with acute or convalescent COVID-19. Sequencing used peripheral blood. The chain uses TRBV24-1 and TRBJ1-1, with 10 bases identical to TRBD1. This chain's CDR3 is CATSDRTGTGVTEAFF. CDR3 in DNA: TGTGCCACCAGTGATCGAACCGGGACAGGGGTCACTGAAGCTTTCTTT.